This entry concerns a single TCR beta chain. The PCR was carried out with 60 Vbeta primers and 13 Jbeta primers. TCRdb's copy holds only in-frame clones and misses some; the assay was immunoSEQ multiplex PCR. Among about 240,000 clones listed, roughly 82% were seen once. These data belong to a study of cytomegalovirus exposure and HLA in healthy donors. This clonotype was obtained from a woman in her thirties or forties in good health and CMV-seropositive. The sequencing input was PBMCs.

The CDR3 nucleotides are TGTGCCTGGGACAGAATAAAACTCACTGAAGCTTTCTTT. Its translation: CAWDRIKLTEAFF. V and J are TRBV30 and TRBJ1-1, with D maybe TRBD1 (5 bases). Deletions cut 5 bases from V and 4 bases from J, with 14 bases between. This CDR3 region has 13 residues. Germline CDR1 reads GTSNPN; CDR2 reads SVGIG (reference sequence). Based on the CDR3 plus reference TRBV30 and TRBJ1-1, the full variable domain is SQTIHQWPATLVQPVGSPLSLECTVEGTSNPNLYWYRQAAGRGLQLLFYSVGIGQISSEVPQNLSASRPQDRQFILSSKKLLLSDSGFYLCAWDRIKLTEAFFGQGTRLTVV.